The sequence of this TCR beta chain was determined in a study of OX40 agonist ivuxolimab in advanced cancers. Study details: Every patient in dose escalation had hepatocellular carcinoma, melanoma, renal cell or head and neck cancer.

The CDR3 runs to 13 residues. CDR1 and CDR2 from the germline V gene are MNHEY and SMNVEV (reference sequence). Libraries were prepared by immunoSEQ multiplex PCR; TCRdb keeps only in-frame clonotypes and omits some of them. The sample lists 30,000 to 40,000 clones, approximately 90% occurring once. The chain recombines TRBV27 with TRBJ2-1, with TRBD2 matching 8 bases. This TCR derives from an adult with an advanced solid tumor such as melanoma, head and neck, liver or kidney cancer. The source material was CD4+ or CD8+ T cells sorted from blood, sampled in a trial of the OX40 agonist ivuxolimab. The CDR3 region has the DNA TGTAGTAGCGGGGCGACCTCCTACAATGAGCAGTTCTTC. Translating gives CSSGATSYNEQFF.